This TCR beta chain was sequenced during a study of regulatory T cells in long-lasting Graves disease. Study findings and constraints: Among persistent patients, a larger number of public clonotypes were shared (2,741) than among newly diagnosed patients (about 970). The researchers studied only peripheral blood, not thyroid tissue.

Noted time point: persistent/refractory GD, antithyroid drugs over 5 years with positive TRAb. Extracted RNA from PBMCs served as the source of the TCR library. Graves' disease was diagnosed by American Thyroid Association guidelines. On this clonotype itself: Its antigen remains unidentified.

Per the germline V gene, CDR1 is DFQATT and CDR2 is SNEGSKA (reference sequence). The CDR3 loop spans 16 amino acids. Trimming took 2 bases from V and 3 from J, leaving 20 bases between them. Construction of TCR beta libraries relied on iRepertoire HTBI primers and on Arm-PCR targeting CDR3 regions. MiXCR, applied by TCRdb to the multiplex PCR reads, yields one record per CDR3 protein. The data contain some 450,000 distinct CDR3 sequences, roughly a quarter of them singletons. The source material was peripheral blood mononuclear cells (PBMCs), sampled when the disease was refractory, from a patient treated with antithyroid drugs. The V gene is TRBV20-1, the J gene TRBJ2-7; D is possibly TRBD1 or TRBD2 (5 bases each). The receptor was isolated from a female donor with Graves disease. CDR3 sequence (DNA): TGCAGTGCTAGATCCGGCCCGGGGCGGACATTCTACGAGCAGTACTTC. The encoded protein is CSARSGPGRTFYEQYF.